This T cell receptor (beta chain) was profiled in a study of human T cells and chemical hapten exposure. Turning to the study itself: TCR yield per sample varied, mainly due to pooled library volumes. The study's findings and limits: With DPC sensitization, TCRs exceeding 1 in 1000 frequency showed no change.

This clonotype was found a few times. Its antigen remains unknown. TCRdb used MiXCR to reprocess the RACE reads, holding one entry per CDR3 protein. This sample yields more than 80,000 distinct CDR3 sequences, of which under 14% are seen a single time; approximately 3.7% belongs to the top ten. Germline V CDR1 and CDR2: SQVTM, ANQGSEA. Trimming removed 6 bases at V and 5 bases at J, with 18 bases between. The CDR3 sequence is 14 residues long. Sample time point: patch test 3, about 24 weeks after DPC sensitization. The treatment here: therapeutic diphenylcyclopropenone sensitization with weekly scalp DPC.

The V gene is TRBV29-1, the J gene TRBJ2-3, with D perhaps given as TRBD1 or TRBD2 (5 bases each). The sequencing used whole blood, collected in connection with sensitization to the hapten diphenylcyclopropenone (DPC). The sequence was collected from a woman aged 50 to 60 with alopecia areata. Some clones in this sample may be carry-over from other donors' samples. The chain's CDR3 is CSVGALDPGDTQYF. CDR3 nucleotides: TGCAGCGTCGGGGCACTAGACCCAGGAGATACGCAGTATTTT.